This T cell receptor beta chain derives from a study of vaccination and CD4 T cells after COVID-19. Findings and limits, study-wide: Post-vaccination reactive clonotypes (median around 40) did not differ significantly from post-infection (around 19). A relatively small number of convalescent patients were studied, and no early post-infection timepoints were included. In convalescent patients, 304 of 307 vaccine-specific clones were spike mono-reactive.

TCRdb ran MiXCR on the PCR reads and lists one entry per CDR3 protein. The sample yields fewer than 20,000 distinct CDR3 sequences, just over 60% seen once. CDR3 length: 8 residues. Trimming shortened V by 8 bases and J by 13 bases, and 8 bases separated the two germline ends. Per germline, CDR1 SEHNR and CDR2 FQNEAQ (reference sequence). As to this clonotype: Antigen unknown.

This sequence originates from a human donor who had recovered from COVID-19. The rearrangement links TRBV7-9 to TRBJ1-1; D unclear. Sequenced material: CD4+ T cells from blood, taken after SARS-CoV-2 vaccination. The CDR3 sequence: CASGPYFF. Written as DNA, the CDR3 is TGTGCCAGCGGCCCCTATTTCTTT.